The clone carrying this TCR beta chain is a singleton in its sample. Its antigen remains unidentified. The source of the sample is a study of shared clonotypes between healthy human individuals. Overall study: Each donor's CD4 naive and CD4 memory cells filled three plates apiece, CD8 naive two, and CD8 memory one.

Germline assignment: CDR1 MNHEY and CDR2 SVGAGI. The CDR3 is made up of 13 amino acids. Trimming stripped 6 bases from V and 4 bases from J, with 13 bases between. Study-wide results and limits: Across subsets, estimated richness was generally greater for naive than for memory populations. Few donors limited the genetic and exposure-history diversity represented. Naive CD4 clonotypes were shared across a handful of donors at 5% to 6%.

CD45RO-negative CD8 cells positively selected for CCR7 made up the naive population, which excluded terminally differentiated effector memory CD45RA+ cells. Some clones are missing from TCRdb's copy, which holds only in-frame ones; the method was immunoSEQ multiplex PCR. This table holds 600,000 or so clones, 95% to 98% found once. Sample: naive CD8+ T cells sorted from blood. V and J are TRBV6-5 and TRBJ2-7; tentatively, D is TRBD2 (5 bases). The sequence derives from a young man in good health. CDR3 region: CASRGLLEYEQYF. CDR3 sequence (DNA): TGTGCCAGCAGAGGACTTCTTGAGTACGAGCAGTACTTC.